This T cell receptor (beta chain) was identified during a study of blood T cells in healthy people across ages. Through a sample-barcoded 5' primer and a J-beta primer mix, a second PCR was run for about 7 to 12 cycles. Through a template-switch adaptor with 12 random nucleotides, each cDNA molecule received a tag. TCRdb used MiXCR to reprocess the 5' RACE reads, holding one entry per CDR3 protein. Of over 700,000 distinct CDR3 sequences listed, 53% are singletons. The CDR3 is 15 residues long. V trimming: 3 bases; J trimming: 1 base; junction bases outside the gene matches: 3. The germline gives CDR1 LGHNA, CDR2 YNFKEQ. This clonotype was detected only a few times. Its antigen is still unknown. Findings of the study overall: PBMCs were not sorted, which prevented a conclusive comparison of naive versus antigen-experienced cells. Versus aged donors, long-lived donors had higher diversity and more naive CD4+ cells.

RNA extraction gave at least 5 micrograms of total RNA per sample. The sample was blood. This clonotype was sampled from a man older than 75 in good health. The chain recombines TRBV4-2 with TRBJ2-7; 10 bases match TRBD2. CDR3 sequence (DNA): TGTGCCAGCAGCCACGAGACTAGCGGGTCCTACGAGCAGTACTTC. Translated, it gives CASSHETSGSYEQYF.